Below, 31 T cell receptor beta chains from the same sample are listed, as sequenced in a study of OX40 agonist ivuxolimab in advanced cancers. Generated by immunoSEQ multiplex PCR, the TCRdb table keeps only in-frame clones and is missing some. The data contain about 69,000 clones, over 75% of them singletons. This sample comprised CD4+ or CD8+ T cells sorted from blood, obtained in a trial of the OX40 agonist ivuxolimab. These receptors were taken from an adult with an advanced solid tumor such as melanoma, head and neck, liver or kidney cancer.

The gene calls are TRBV7-2 and TRBJ2-5; tentatively, D is TRBD1 (6 bases). Trimming left V 2 bases short and J 2 bases short, with 6 bases between. CDR1 and CDR2 (germline): SGHTA, FQGNSA. The CDR3 length is 13 residues. CDR3 nucleotide sequence: TGTGCCAGCAGCTTAAGGGGGCAAGAGACCCAGTACTTC. This translates into CASSLRGQETQYF.

The chain is built from TRBV5-6 and TRBJ2-2; TRBD2 aligns across 7 bases. The V gene's germline CDR1 is SGHDT and CDR2 YYEEEE. This CDR3 is 13 amino acids long. Trimming cost V 1 base and J 9 bases; bases outside gene matches: 3. The CDR3 DNA reads as TGTGCCAGCAGCTTGTGGCGGGAGCGGGAGCTGTTTTTT. It encodes CASSLWRERELFF.

This rearrangement joins TRBV11-2 to TRBJ2-3; 10 nucleotides match TRBD2. The J segment lost 7 bases and the V segment lost 1 base, leaving 8 bases of the junction unmatched. This CDR3 has 16 residues. Germline V lookup: CDR1 SGHAT, CDR2 FQNNGV. In nucleotides, the CDR3 is TGTGCCAGCAGCTTAGGGCTAGCGGGAGCCCTATATACGCAGTATTTT. Translating gives CASSLGLAGALYTQYF. Looking up the rest from reference TRBV11-2 and TRBJ2-3 gives the full variable domain: EAGVAQSPRYKIIEKRQSVAFWCNPISGHATLYWYQQILGQGPKLLIQFQNNGVVDDSQLPKDRFSAERLKGVDSTLKIQPAKLEDSAVYLCASSLGLAGALYTQYFGPGTRLTVL.

The chain uses TRBV29-1 and TRBJ2-7; 8 nucleotides align to TRBD1. Germline trimming cut 4 bases from V and 1 base from J; bases unmatched to any gene: 3. CDR1 and CDR2 from the germline V gene are SQVTM and ANQGSEA. There are 13 residues in the CDR3. The CDR3 here is CSVGRTGSYEQYF. DNA for the CDR3: TGCAGCGTTGGTCGGACAGGGTCCTACGAGCAGTACTTC.

The rearrangement uses TRBV2 and TRBJ1-1, with TRBD1 identical over 7 bases. This CDR3 has 14 residues. The germline V gene has CDR1 SNHLY and CDR2 FYNNEI. J gave up 5 bases and V 3 bases, and 6 bases lay outside the gene matches. CDR3 DNA sequence: TGTGCCAGCAGTGATCAGGGGGGCTATACTGAAGCTTTCTTT. This sequence encodes CASSDQGGYTEAFF. The complete variable domain, with remaining parts taken from reference TRBV2 and TRBJ1-1, reads EPEVTQTPSHQVTQMGQEVILRCVPISNHLYFYWYRQILGQKVEFLVSFYNNEISEKSEIFDDQFSVERPDGSNFTLKIRSTKLEDSAMYFCASSDQGGYTEAFFGQGTRLTVV.

Only one count was recorded for this clone. The chain joins TRBV10-3 to TRBJ1-3; D unresolved. Deletions cut 4 bases from V and 2 bases from J, with 9 bases between. Germline CDR1 reads ENHRY; CDR2 reads SYGVKD. CDR3 size: 14 residues. The CDR3: CAISGGSAGNTIYF. As DNA, the CDR3 is TGTGCCATCAGTGGTGGGAGTGCTGGAAACACCATATATTTT.

The gene calls are TRBV6-1 and TRBJ2-7; TRBD1 aligns across 8 bases. The CDR3 consists of 15 residues. J lost 3 bases, V lost 7 bases, and 11 bases had no gene match. CDR1 is MNHNS and CDR2 is SASEGT in the germline V gene. The CDR3 spells CASNRQGIGFYEQYF. Here the CDR3 DNA reads TGTGCCAGCAACCGACAGGGGATAGGGTTCTACGAGCAGTACTTC.

The gene calls are TRBV7-8 and TRBJ1-1; the D gene is possibly TRBD1 (6 bases). Germline values: CDR1 SGHVS, CDR2 FQNEAQ. The V end lost 3 bases, the J end lost 5 bases, and 16 bases lay between the germline ends. This CDR3 has 15 amino acids. The CDR3 nucleotides are TGTGCCAGCAGCTTGTTATGGGGGGCGGGGACTGAAGCTTTCTTT. Residues: CASSLLWGAGTEAFF.

J is TRBJ1-2 and V is TRBV5-1; 9 nucleotides align to TRBD1. CDR1 and CDR2 from the germline V gene are SGHRS and YFSETQ. J lost 8 bases, V lost 0 bases, and 8 bases had no gene match. The CDR3 extends over 15 amino acids. CDR3 sequence reads: CASSLGLGQGNGYTF. The DNA for the CDR3 is TGCGCCAGCAGCTTGGGACTGGGACAGGGAAACGGCTACACCTTC.

This chain connects TRBV10-1 to TRBJ2-7; D might be TRBD1 or TRBD2, each matching 5 bases. CDR3 length: 17 residues. Deletions cut 9 bases from V and 9 bases from J, with 33 bases between. Germline V gives CDR1 WNHNN, CDR2 SYGVQD (reference sequence). The CDR3, as DNA: TGCGCCAGAGGGACGCATCCCCAATTCCCGAATAAGCGCGGGCAGTACTTC. The encoded protein is CARGTHPQFPNKRGQYF.

The chain uses TRBV5-5 and TRBJ1-4; D is perhaps TRBD1 (5 bases). Per germline, CDR1 SGHKS and CDR2 YYEKEE (reference sequence). The CDR3 is made up of 14 amino acids. V lost 1 base, J lost 4 bases, and 8 bases lay in between. The CDR3 protein is CASSLSQVNEKLFF. The CDR3 bases are TGTGCCAGCAGCTTGTCACAGGTTAATGAAAAACTGTTTTTT.

The J gene is TRBJ1-6, the V gene TRBV7-2; TRBD1 is a possible D gene (6 bases). This CDR3 spans 15 amino acids. Trimming cost V 5 bases and J 1 base, with 9 bases left between them. Germline V gene data show CDR1 as SGHTA and CDR2 as FQGNSA. The CDR3 DNA follows: TGTGCCAGCAGCAACGGACAGTCCTATAATTCACCCCTCCACTTT. It translates to CASSNGQSYNSPLHF. Supplemented by reference TRBV7-2 and TRBJ1-6, the full variable domain reads GAGVSQSPSNKVTEKGKDVELRCDPISGHTALYWYRQSLGQGLEFLIYFQGNSAPDKSGLPSDRFSAERTGGSVSTLTIQRTQQEDSAVYLCASSNGQSYNSPLHFGNGTRLTVT.

In this sample, this clone turned up a few times. The rearrangement links TRBV21-1 to TRBJ1-2; TRBD1, the table's D call, lacks a check against the DNA. TRBV21-1 is termed a pseudogene. The CDR3 loop spans 17 amino acids. The CDR3 DNA follows: TGTGCCAGCAGCAAAGAGTTTCGCTGCCAGGGCCCGGATGGCTACACCTTC. Its protein product is CASSKEFRCQGPDGYTF.

This clone was detected only a few times. CDR3 bases: TGTGCCAGCAGTGAAGGGGTCGGGCTCTCCTACGAGCAGTACTTC. As protein: CASSEGVGLSYEQYF. The chain carries TRBV2 and TRBJ2-7; no firm D call. Germline V CDR1 and CDR2: SNHLY, FYNNEI. This CDR3 has 15 residues. Trimming took off 1 base at V and 0 bases at J, with 10 bases between the two ends.

This sequence joins TRBV10-3 and TRBJ2-3; 10 positions agree with TRBD2. Unmatched junction bases numbered 8, after V lost 0 bases and J lost 2 bases. Germline CDR1 reads ENHRY; CDR2 reads SYGVKD. The CDR3 runs 18 residues. The CDR3 region is CAISESREGTSDTDTQYF. DNA of the CDR3: TGTGCCATCAGTGAGTCCCGGGAGGGGACTAGCGACACAGATACGCAGTATTTT.

The genes are TRBV5-1 and TRBJ2-7, with TRBD1 as a possible D gene (7 bases). Trimming removed 6 bases at V and 4 bases at J, with 26 bases between. Germline CDR1 reads SGHRS; CDR2 reads YFSETQ. The CDR3 runs to 17 residues. The CDR3 region is CASTRSGGRQGGYEQYF. CDR3 bases: TGCGCCAGCACCCGTTCCGGGGGACGACAGGGTGGATACGAGCAGTACTTC.

The chain carries TRBV5-8 and TRBJ2-7; 15 bases line up with TRBD2. The CDR3 has 16 residues. Germline V gene sequence: CDR1 SGHTS, CDR2 YDEGEE. V shed 5 bases, J shed 1 base, and the junction held 4 bases outside the gene matches. CDR3 sequence reads: CASSPGLAGGSYEQYF. CDR3 nucleotide sequence: TGTGCCAGCAGTCCCGGACTAGCGGGAGGGTCCTACGAGCAGTACTTC.

V and J are TRBV6-6 and TRBJ1-5; 9 bases match TRBD1. The germline gives CDR1 MNHNY, CDR2 SVGAGI (reference sequence). V lost 5 bases and J lost 1; bases outside the gene matches: 0. The CDR3 runs 14 residues. Here the CDR3 reads CASSDRGSNQPQHF. The CDR3 DNA reads as TGTGCCAGCAGTGACAGGGGGAGCAATCAGCCCCAGCATTTT.

The J gene is TRBJ1-5, the V gene TRBV5-8; D may be TRBD1 (6 bases). Trimming removed 0 bases at V and 5 bases at J, with 18 bases between. Germline V gene lookup returns CDR1 SGHTS and CDR2 YDEGEE. The CDR3 runs to 17 residues. The CDR3 is CASSLDTGQNYYQPQHF. The DNA of the CDR3 is TGTGCCAGCAGCTTGGATACAGGACAGAACTACTATCAGCCCCAGCATTTT.

This chain uses TRBV7-2 with TRBJ2-5, with TRBD2 matching over 15 bases. After removal of 5 bases from V and 4 bases from J, the junction contained 8 bases not matched to a gene. CDR3 length: 17 residues. Germline V gene sequence: CDR1 SGHTA, CDR2 FQGNSA. The CDR3 protein is CASSQRTSGRAAETQYF. The CDR3 DNA reads TGTGCCAGCAGCCAAAGGACTAGCGGGAGGGCCGCAGAGACCCAGTACTTC.

The chain uses TRBV5-8 and TRBJ2-7; TRBD2 matches at 7 bases. V was clipped by 2 bases and J by 2 bases; unmatched bases: 7. CDR1 and CDR2 from the germline V gene are SGHTS and YDEGEE. The CDR3 spans 15 residues. This CDR3 is CASSFGRGVTYEQYF. As DNA, the CDR3 is TGTGCCAGCAGCTTCGGACGGGGGGTTACCTACGAGCAGTACTTC.

The chain joins TRBV19 to TRBJ2-4, with D unresolved. The CDR3 has 16 residues. Germline values: CDR1 LNHDA, CDR2 SQIVND (reference sequence). V lost 1 base, J lost 0 bases, and 10 bases lay in between. CDR3 residues: CASSIGSVAAKNIQYF. CDR3 bases: TGTGCCAGTAGTATAGGCTCGGTAGCAGCCAAAAACATTCAGTACTTC.

The chain links TRBV5-1 to TRBJ2-3; TRBD2 aligns across 14 bases. V lost 3 bases to trimming and J lost 2 bases; unmatched junction nucleotides: 5. The CDR3 spans 17 residues. Looked up from germline, CDR1 is SGHRS and CDR2 is YFSETQ. The CDR3 DNA reads as TGCGCCAGCAGCTGGACTAGCGGGAGGTACACCACAGATACGCAGTATTTT. This sequence encodes CASSWTSGRYTTDTQYF.

This clone is medium-sized (0.01 to 0.1%) within its sample. The chain links TRBV4-1 to TRBJ1-2; D perhaps matches TRBD1 (5 bases). This CDR3 comprises 15 residues. V was cut by 0 bases and J by 4 bases, with 12 bases left in between. Germline V gene data show CDR1 as MGHRA and CDR2 as YSYEKL. The CDR3 DNA reads TGCGCCAGCAGCCAAGAGCAGGGCGGGGGCTATGGCTACACCTTC. This encodes CASSQEQGGGYGYTF.

The chain combines TRBV7-6 with TRBJ2-7; no firm D call. V lost 1 base and J lost 3, with 10 bases in between. Germline V gene lookup returns CDR1 SGHVS and CDR2 FNYEAQ. This CDR3 region has 14 residues. The CDR3 DNA reads TGTGCCAGCAGCTTAGAACACAAACACTACGAGCAGTACTTC. Its protein is CASSLEHKHYEQYF. Combining the CDR3 with reference TRBV7-6 and TRBJ2-7 gives the whole variable domain GAGVSQSPRYKVTKRGQDVALRCDPISGHVSLYWYRQALGQGPEFLTYFNYEAQQDKSGLPNDRFSAERPEGSISTLTIQRTEQRDSAMYRCASSLEHKHYEQYFGPGTRLTVT.

V gene TRBV29-1 combines with J gene TRBJ2-3; TRBD1 aligns across 7 bases. CDR1 and CDR2 (germline): SQVTM, ANQGSEA. V was clipped by 3 bases and J by 1 base; unmatched bases: 1. The CDR3 covers 13 residues. The CDR3 is CSVDTGGTDTQYF. The CDR3 region has the DNA TGCAGCGTTGACACAGGGGGCACAGATACGCAGTATTTT.

This clone has only one observation. The chain combines TRBV10-3 with TRBJ2-3, with 12 bases identical to TRBD1. Germline values: CDR1 ENHRY, CDR2 SYGVKD. This CDR3 spans 17 amino acids. Trimming cost V 5 bases and J 5 bases; bases outside gene matches: 11. Here the CDR3 reads CAISYRWDRGLGDTQYF. The CDR3 nucleotides read TGTGCCATCAGTTACCGGTGGGACAGGGGGCTCGGAGATACGCAGTATTTT.

The V and J genes are TRBV11-3 and TRBJ1-1; no clear D gene. Germline V gene sequence: CDR1 SGHNT, CDR2 YENEEA. Trimming took off 1 base at V and 6 bases at J, with 6 bases between the two ends. The CDR3 has 12 residues. CDR3: CASSLGSAEAFF. The CDR3 nucleotides are TGTGCCAGCAGCTTAGGGTCAGCTGAAGCTTTCTTT. The variable domain in full, with the rest retrieved from reference TRBV11-3 and TRBJ1-1, is EAGVVQSPRYKIIEKKQPVAFWCNPISGHNTLYWYLQNLGQGPELLIRYENEEAVDDSQLPKDRFSAERLKGVDSTLKIQPAELGDSAVYLCASSLGSAEAFFGQGTRLTVV.

The CDR3 loop is CASSLDQGVDGYTF. The CDR3 DNA is TGTGCCAGCAGCTTAGATCAGGGAGTAGATGGCTACACCTTC. This rearrangement joins TRBV11-2 to TRBJ1-2; perhaps TRBD1 as D (5 bases). CDR3 length: 14 amino acids. The V gene lost 0 bases and the J gene lost 6 bases, with 11 bases spanning the gap. Germline lookup yields CDR1 SGHAT and CDR2 FQNNGV.

The chain links TRBV25-1 to TRBJ1-2; 7 nucleotides align to TRBD1. Germline-derived CDR1 and CDR2 are MGHDK and SYGVNS. This CDR3 region has 16 residues. The J segment lost 4 bases and the V segment lost 3 bases, leaving 11 bases of the junction unmatched. CDR3 DNA sequence: TGTGCCAGCAGTGATCCCCGACAGGGAGAAGTCTATGGCTACACCTTC. It specifies CASSDPRQGEVYGYTF.

The chain joins TRBV6-6 to TRBJ2-7; 7 bases are a match to TRBD2. CDR1 is MNHNY and CDR2 is SVGAGI in the germline V gene (reference sequence). CDR3 length: 16 residues. Trimming at V came to 7 bases and at J to 0 bases, leaving 12 bases not matched to a gene. The CDR3 DNA follows: TGTGCCAGCACCTACCTCGGGGCTAGCGGCTCCTACGAGCAGTACTTC. This encodes CASTYLGASGSYEQYF.